Below, one T cell receptor (beta chain) is given with its context. The antigen remains unidentified. TCRdb ran MiXCR on the 5' RACE reads and lists one entry per CDR3 protein. The repertoire has roughly 550,000 distinct CDR3 sequences, roughly 20% of them found once; the top ten carry about 12%. The data belong to a study of T-cell memory formation after mild COVID-19. For the study at large: TCR clusters were mostly donor specific. Study conclusions and caveats: Clones that shrank (day 15 to 85) were balanced CD4/CD8, whereas later expanders leaned CD4+. Still unconfirmed is whether the second-wave clones peaking on day 37 recognized SARS-CoV-2.

Germline assignment: CDR1 LNHNV and CDR2 YYDKDF (reference sequence). The CDR3 loop spans 14 amino acids. The ends were cut back, 2 bases at V and 4 bases at J, with 8 bases in the middle. This clonotype originated in an adult woman who had mild COVID-19 (a few samples of this study predate the infection). Cell type and time point are not known. This chain uses TRBV15 with TRBJ2-2; D unresolved. Sequencing was carried out using PBMCs or a T cell subset sorted from them (not recorded which). The CDR3 is CATSRPPPTGELFF. The CDR3 DNA reads as TGTGCCACCAGCAGACCCCCACCCACCGGGGAGCTGTTTTTT.